This T cell receptor beta chain was identified during a study of CD8 T cells in ankylosing spondylitis. Points from the study as a whole: Both synovial fluid and blood in reactive arthritis had previously been reported to carry some motif variants.

TCRdb passed the 5' RACE reads through MiXCR, listing each CDR3 protein once. Of 250,000 to 350,000 distinct CDR3 sequences listed, around 21% were seen once; the top ten hold 3.5%. This clonotype was counted many times. Its antigen remains unknown. The source is a female donor with ankylosing spondylitis or in good health (not recorded which). Sequenced sample: blood, either unsorted or a sorted T cell fraction (not recorded which).

Written as DNA, the CDR3 is TGCAGCGTTGATGGGACTAGCACAGATACGCAGTATTTT. Translation: CSVDGTSTDTQYF. The gene calls are TRBV29-1 and TRBJ2-3, with D possibly matching TRBD2 (6 bases). This CDR3 is built from 13 residues. With 3 bases removed from V and 0 bases from J, the gap between germline ends came to 7 bases. In germline, CDR1 is SQVTM, CDR2 ANQGSEA.